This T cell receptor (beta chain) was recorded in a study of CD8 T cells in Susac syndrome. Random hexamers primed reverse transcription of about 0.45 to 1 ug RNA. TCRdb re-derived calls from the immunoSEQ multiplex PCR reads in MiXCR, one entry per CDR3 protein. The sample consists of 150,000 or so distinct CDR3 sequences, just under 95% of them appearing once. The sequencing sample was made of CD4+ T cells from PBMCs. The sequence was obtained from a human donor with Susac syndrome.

CDR3 amino acids: CASSLLNLNTEAFF. CDR3 nucleotides: TGTGCCAGCAGCTTACTTAACTTGAACACTGAAGCTTTCTTT. The chain has TRBV7-2 and TRBJ1-1; D remains unclear. The CDR3 consists of 14 residues. Trimming shortened V by 2 bases and J by 0 bases, and 7 bases separated the two germline ends. Per germline, CDR1 SGHTA and CDR2 FQGNSA.